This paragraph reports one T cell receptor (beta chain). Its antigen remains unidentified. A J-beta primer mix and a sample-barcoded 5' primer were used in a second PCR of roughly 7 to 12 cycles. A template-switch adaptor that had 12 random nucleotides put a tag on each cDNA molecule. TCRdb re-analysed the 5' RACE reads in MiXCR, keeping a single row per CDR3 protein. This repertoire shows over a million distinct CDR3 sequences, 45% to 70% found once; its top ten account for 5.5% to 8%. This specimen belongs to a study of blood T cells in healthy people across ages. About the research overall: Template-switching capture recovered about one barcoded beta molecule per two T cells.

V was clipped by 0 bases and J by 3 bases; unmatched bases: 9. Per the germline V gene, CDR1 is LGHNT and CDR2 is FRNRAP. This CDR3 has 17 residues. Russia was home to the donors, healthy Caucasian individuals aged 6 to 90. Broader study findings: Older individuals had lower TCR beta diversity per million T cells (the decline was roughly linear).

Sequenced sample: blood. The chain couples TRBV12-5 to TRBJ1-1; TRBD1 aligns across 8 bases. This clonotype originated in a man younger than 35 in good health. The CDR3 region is CASGLVIFRGRDTEAFF. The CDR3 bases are TGTGCTAGTGGTTTGGTGATCTTCAGGGGGCGGGACACTGAAGCTTTCTTT.